Presented here are 15 T cell receptor beta chains from one specimen sequenced in a study of cytomegalovirus exposure and HLA in healthy donors. Measured with immunoSEQ multiplex PCR; TCRdb has only the in-frame clones, and not every one. The table records tens of thousands of clones, 85% to 95% of them present only once. Sequences were obtained from PBMCs. Every receptor here comes from a woman under 30 in good health and CMV-seronegative.

V usage is TRBV5-5 and J usage is TRBJ2-1; D is perhaps TRBD1 (7 bases). V lost 1 base and J lost 0, with 17 bases in between. Germline lookup yields CDR1 SGHKS and CDR2 YYEKEE (reference sequence). The CDR3 has 18 amino acids. CDR3 loop: CASSLIGRDRVSYNEQFF. The CDR3 bases are TGTGCCAGCAGCTTGATCGGGAGAGACAGGGTCTCCTACAATGAGCAGTTCTTC.

The chain has TRBV13 and TRBJ1-5; 7 bases line up with TRBD1. The CDR3 has 15 amino acids. Germline CDR1 PRHDT, CDR2 FYEKMQ (reference sequence). V was clipped by 0 bases and J by 4 bases; unmatched bases: 3. CDR3 sequence reads: CASSLGAGGNQPQHF. CDR3 DNA: TGTGCCAGCAGCTTAGGGGCAGGGGGAAATCAGCCCCAGCATTTT.

This clone was found once. The chain recombines TRBV7-9 with TRBJ2-3, with 7 bases that match TRBD2. The V and J ends lost 5 bases and 0 bases, in that order; junction bases with no gene match: 5. The CDR3 sequence is 15 residues long. The germline CDR1 and CDR2 sequences are SEHNR and FQNEAQ (reference sequence). CDR3 sequence (DNA): TGTGCCAGCAGCCCCGGGACTACTAGCACAGATACGCAGTATTTT. This codes for CASSPGTTSTDTQYF.

This clone was seen a single time. The genes are TRBV4-3 and TRBJ2-1; 13 bases match TRBD2. The CDR3 contains 17 residues. J lost 7 bases, V lost 2 bases, and 8 bases had no gene match. Germline values: CDR1 LGHNA, CDR2 YSLEER. The CDR3 reads CASSQSLGTSGVNEQFF. The CDR3 DNA is TGCGCCAGCAGCCAATCCCTCGGGACTAGCGGGGTGAATGAGCAGTTCTTC.

The V gene is TRBV5-4, the J gene TRBJ2-7, with 7 bases identical to TRBD1. This CDR3 spans 15 amino acids. J lost 2 bases, V lost 2 bases, and 7 bases had no gene match. Germline lookup yields CDR1 SGHNT and CDR2 YYREEE (reference sequence). The DNA of the CDR3 is TGTGCCAGCAGCTTCCTAAGACAGGGCCCCTACGAGCAGTACTTC. It translates to CASSFLRQGPYEQYF.

This sequence joins TRBV5-1 and TRBJ2-7, with 8 bases lining up with TRBD1. J lost 0 bases, V lost 3 bases, and 5 bases had no gene match. CDR1 is SGHRS and CDR2 is YFSETQ in the germline V gene. This CDR3 has 15 amino acids. CDR3 bases: TGCGCCAGCAGCTCCCCCACAGGGGGCTCCTACGAGCAGTACTTC. This sequence encodes CASSSPTGGSYEQYF.

V usage is TRBV4-1 and J usage is TRBJ2-7; 7 bases are a match to TRBD2. The CDR3 runs 19 residues. Germline V lookup: CDR1 MGHRA, CDR2 YSYEKL. The junction had 14 bases not matched to a gene; V was cut back by 0 bases and J by 0 bases. The CDR3 protein is CASSQDRVDRSGDSYEQYF. CDR3 DNA sequence: TGCGCCAGCAGCCAAGATCGGGTAGATAGGAGCGGGGACTCCTACGAGCAGTACTTC.

The chain recombines TRBV5-1 with TRBJ2-1; TRBD1 matches at 8 bases. Trimming cost V 4 bases and J 5 bases; bases outside gene matches: 8. From germline, CDR1 is SGHRS and CDR2 YFSETQ. CDR3 length: 15 residues. In DNA form, the CDR3 reads TGCGCCAGCAGCCGGACAGGGCAAGTGGACAATGAGCAGTTCTTC. This gives the protein CASSRTGQVDNEQFF.

V is TRBV7-8 and J is TRBJ2-3, with 13 bases lining up with TRBD2. The germline CDR1 and CDR2 sequences are SGHVS and FQNEAQ. The CDR3 loop spans 17 amino acids. Germline trimming cut 3 bases from V and 5 bases from J; bases unmatched to any gene: 8. The CDR3 DNA reads TGTGCCAGCAGCTTCGGACTAGCGGGAGAGATTGTAGATACGCAGTATTTT. This codes for CASSFGLAGEIVDTQYF.

This rearrangement joins TRBV4-2 to TRBJ2-7, with 8 bases lining up with TRBD2. Germline CDR1 is LGHNA and CDR2 is YNFKEQ. J gave up 6 bases and V 2 bases, and 9 bases lay outside the gene matches. This CDR3 is built from 15 residues. Here the CDR3 DNA reads TGTGCCAGCAGCCAACAGACTAGCGATTACGGCGAGCAGTACTTC. Amino acid sequence: CASSQQTSDYGEQYF.

The gene calls are TRBV7-9 and TRBJ1-1, with a weak D call TRBD1 (5 bases). The CDR3 has 13 amino acids. Germline V lookup: CDR1 SEHNR, CDR2 FQNEAQ (reference sequence). Trimming removed 6 bases from V and 6 bases from J, with 14 bases in between. Here the CDR3 reads CASRGGSRAEAFF. CDR3 nucleotide sequence: TGTGCCAGCAGGGGGGGTTCTCGGGCTGAAGCTTTCTTT.

This chain connects TRBV20-1 to TRBJ2-1; possible D gene TRBD2, 5 bases. The CDR3 is 11 amino acids. Germline V gene data show CDR1 as DFQATT and CDR2 as SNEGSKA (reference sequence). V was pared by 3 bases and J by 8 bases, with 8 bases between. Here the CDR3 reads CSASPSHEQFF. CDR3 coding DNA: TGCAGTGCTAGTCCTAGCCATGAGCAGTTCTTC.

The chain joins TRBV30 to TRBJ1-2, with 11 bases matching TRBD1. The ends lost 1 base at V and 5 bases at J; junction bases unmatched: 3. CDR3 length: 14 residues. Germline V gives CDR1 GTSNPN, CDR2 SVGIG (reference sequence). The CDR3: CAWSAGTGGYGYTF. CDR3 bases: TGTGCCTGGAGTGCCGGGACAGGGGGGTATGGCTACACCTTC. The whole variable domain, remainder taken from reference TRBV30 and TRBJ1-2, is SQTIHQWPATLVQPVGSPLSLECTVEGTSNPNLYWYRQAAGRGLQLLFYSVGIGQISSEVPQNLSASRPQDRQFILSSKKLLLSDSGFYLCAWSAGTGGYGYTFGSGTRLTVV.

The rearrangement links TRBV7-8 to TRBJ2-1; 8 nucleotides match TRBD2. CDR3 size: 17 residues. The germline gives CDR1 SGHVS, CDR2 FQNEAQ. V trimming: 2 bases; J trimming: 2 bases; junction bases outside the gene matches: 8. The CDR3 here is CASSLRGAGVTYNEQFF. The CDR3 DNA reads as TGTGCCAGCAGCTTAAGGGGAGCGGGAGTCACCTACAATGAGCAGTTCTTC. Using reference TRBV7-8 and TRBJ2-1 for the parts outside the CDR3, the full variable domain is GAGVSQSPRYKVAKRGQDVALRCDPISGHVSLFWYQQALGQGPEFLTYFQNEAQLDKSGLPSDRFFAERPEGSVSTLKIQRTQQEDSAVYLCASSLRGAGVTYNEQFFGPGTRLTVL.

The chain recombines TRBV30 with TRBJ1-1; D is perhaps TRBD1 (6 bases). The CDR3 covers 13 residues. Germline values: CDR1 GTSNPN, CDR2 SVGIG (reference sequence). V dropped 5 bases and J dropped 5 bases, with 15 bases sitting between them. The CDR3 here is CAWESGGGTEAFF. The CDR3 region has the DNA TGTGCCTGGGAGAGCGGGGGCGGAACTGAAGCTTTCTTT.